This is a list of T cell receptor beta chains from one sample in a study of blood T cell repertoires in COVID-19. The protocol was immunoSEQ multiplex PCR, while the TCRdb copy is restricted to in-frame clones and leaves out a portion. This repertoire shows more than 150,000 clones, over 80% found once; its top ten account for 2.5% to 3.5%. The sequenced sample consisted of peripheral blood. All receptors derive from a woman in her fifties or sixties with acute or convalescent COVID-19. Each CDR3 is given with its conserved first and last residue. D genes are given only for firm matches. Some rows mark clone size as missing; the rest say once, few, many or name a class of expanded clone.

clone_size: NA; v_call: TRBV18; j_call: TRBJ2-1; d_call: TRBD1; cdr3_aa: CASSGQGAGSEQFF; cdr3_nt: TGTGCCAGCTCAGGACAGGGGGCAGGAAGTGAGCAGTTCTTC
clone_size: NA; v_call: TRBV3-1/TRBV3-2; j_call: TRBJ2-3; d_call: NA; cdr3_aa: CASSQEGLPDNTQYF; cdr3_nt: TGTGCCAGCAGCCAGGAGGGCCTTCCTGATAATACGCAGTATTTT
clone_size: NA; v_call: TRBV6-5; j_call: TRBJ1-1; d_call: NA; cdr3_aa: CASFGLNTEAFF; cdr3_nt: TGTGCCAGTTTCGGGTTGAACACTGAAGCTTTCTTT
clone_size: once; v_call: TRBV14; j_call: TRBJ2-1; d_call: NA; cdr3_aa: CASSQDRNEQFF; cdr3_nt: TGTGCCAGCAGCCAAGATCGCAATGAGCAGTTCTTC
clone_size: NA; v_call: TRBV27; j_call: TRBJ2-7; d_call: NA; cdr3_aa: CASSRLEPHSTREQYF; cdr3_nt: TGTGCCAGCAGCCGCCTCGAGCCACATTCAACGCGGGAGCAGTACTTC
clone_size: NA; v_call: TRBV6-2/TRBV6-3; j_call: TRBJ2-7; d_call: NA; cdr3_aa: CASSSLTGRYEQYF; cdr3_nt: TGTGCCAGCAGTTCACTGACAGGGAGGTACGAGCAGTACTTC
clone_size: NA; v_call: TRBV19; j_call: TRBJ2-2; d_call: TRBD2; cdr3_aa: CASSTGTINTGELFF; cdr3_nt: TGTGCCAGTAGTACAGGGACTATTAACACCGGGGAGCTGTTTTTT
clone_size: NA; v_call: TRBV6-6; j_call: TRBJ2-7; d_call: TRBD1; cdr3_aa: CASSYSRDRGAEQYF; cdr3_nt: TGTGCCAGCAGTTACTCCCGGGACAGGGGAGCCGAGCAGTACTTC
clone_size: NA; v_call: TRBV19; j_call: TRBJ1-4; d_call: TRBD1; cdr3_aa: CASSIEGTGREKLFF; cdr3_nt: TGTGCCAGTAGTATTGAGGGGACAGGGAGGGAAAAACTGTTTTTT
clone_size: once; v_call: TRBV27; j_call: TRBJ2-3; d_call: NA; cdr3_aa: CASSLMGVVSDTQYF; cdr3_nt: TGTGCCAGCAGTTTAATGGGAGTAGTCTCAGATACGCAGTATTTT
clone_size: NA; v_call: TRBV2; j_call: TRBJ1-6; d_call: TRBD1; cdr3_aa: CASREQGTYNSPLHF; cdr3_nt: TGTGCCAGCAGGGAACAGGGGACGTATAATTCACCCCTCCACTTT
clone_size: NA; v_call: TRBV7-2; j_call: TRBJ2-1; d_call: TRBD2; cdr3_aa: CASSSRGGIEQFF; cdr3_nt: TGTGCCAGCAGCTCTCGCGGGGGAATAGAGCAGTTCTTC
clone_size: NA; v_call: TRBV11-2; j_call: TRBJ2-7; d_call: TRBD2; cdr3_aa: CASSLDASGGADEQYF; cdr3_nt: TGTGCCAGCAGCTTAGATGCTAGCGGGGGGGCAGACGAGCAGTACTTC
clone_size: NA; v_call: TRBV7-2; j_call: TRBJ2-1; d_call: NA; cdr3_aa: CASIRSGPINEQFF; cdr3_nt: TGTGCCAGCATAAGAAGCGGACCGATCAATGAGCAGTTCTTC
clone_size: NA; v_call: TRBV5-1; j_call: TRBJ2-3; d_call: TRBD2; cdr3_aa: CASSFSMTSAAYTDTQYF; cdr3_nt: TGCGCCAGCAGCTTCTCCATGACTAGCGCGGCGTACACAGATACGCAGTATTTT
clone_size: NA; v_call: TRBV28; j_call: TRBJ1-5; d_call: NA; cdr3_aa: CASSSSYSNQPQHF; cdr3_nt: TGTGCCAGCAGTTCCTCGTATAGCAATCAGCCCCAGCATTTT
clone_size: NA; v_call: TRBV19; j_call: TRBJ1-3; d_call: NA; cdr3_aa: CASSIRGSGNTIYF; cdr3_nt: TGTGCCAGTAGTATAAGAGGCTCTGGAAACACCATATATTTT
clone_size: NA; v_call: TRBV9; j_call: TRBJ2-3; d_call: NA; cdr3_aa: CASSPRDSPTDTQYF; cdr3_nt: TGTGCCAGCAGCCCCCGGGATTCTCCCACAGATACGCAGTATTTT
clone_size: NA; v_call: TRBV7-2; j_call: TRBJ2-7; d_call: NA; cdr3_aa: CASSLTRGEYEQYF; cdr3_nt: TGTGCCAGCAGCTTGACCCGCGGGGAATACGAGCAGTACTTC
clone_size: NA; v_call: TRBV5-1; j_call: TRBJ1-2; d_call: TRBD1; cdr3_aa: CASSLDGTGISGYTF; cdr3_nt: TGCGCCAGCAGCTTGGACGGGACAGGGATTTCAGGCTACACCTTC
clone_size: NA; v_call: TRBV27; j_call: TRBJ2-3; d_call: TRBD2; cdr3_aa: CASSLFAERLARRTDTQYF; cdr3_nt: TGTGCCAGCAGTTTATTTGCTGAGAGACTAGCGCGCCGCACAGATACGCAGTATTTT
clone_size: NA; v_call: TRBV7-9; j_call: TRBJ1-2; d_call: NA; cdr3_aa: CASSLIRGYTF; cdr3_nt: TGTGCCAGCAGCTTAATTCGGGGCTACACCTTC
clone_size: NA; v_call: TRBV7-9; j_call: TRBJ1-1; d_call: NA; cdr3_aa: CASSDGGVNTEAFF; cdr3_nt: TGTGCCAGCAGCGACGGGGGTGTGAACACTGAAGCTTTCTTT
clone_size: NA; v_call: TRBV10-3; j_call: TRBJ1-3; d_call: NA; cdr3_aa: CAISDLRGTGNTIYF; cdr3_nt: TGTGCCATCAGTGACCTTAGGGGAACGGGAAACACCATATATTTT